What follows are 29 T cell receptor beta chains derived from one specimen sequenced in a study of T cell responses to AZD1222 COVID-19 vaccine. Here immunoSEQ multiplex PCR was the method, and the copy in TCRdb shows in-frame clones only, minus some. The sample lists 150,000 to 200,000 clones; about 90% were seen once. The specimen was peripheral blood, collected 28 days after the second AZD1222 dose. The receptor set was obtained from an adult who received the AZD1222 COVID-19 vaccine.

V usage is TRBV25-1 and J usage is TRBJ2-2; 7 nucleotides align to TRBD2. Germline V gives CDR1 MGHDK, CDR2 SYGVNS. V lost 4 bases and J lost 4; bases outside the gene matches: 9. The CDR3 loop spans 16 amino acids. CDR3 nucleotides: TGTGCCAGCAGTGGATCCTGGGGGGGAGGCACCGGGGAGCTGTTTTTT. Its translation: CASSGSWGGGTGELFF.

The chain carries TRBV3-1 (or the pseudogene TRBV3-2) and TRBJ2-2; D call uncertain. The germline V gene encodes CDR1 LGHDT and CDR2 YNNKEL (reference sequence). Trimming stripped 4 bases from V and 4 bases from J, with 10 bases between. The CDR3 contains 14 residues. The CDR3 reads CASSPQVGTGELFF. The CDR3 DNA is TGTGCCAGCAGCCCCCAGGTGGGCACCGGGGAGCTGTTTTTT.

The chain employs TRBV30 and TRBJ1-3; D uncertain. The V gene lost 5 bases and the J gene lost 0 bases, with 5 bases spanning the gap. This CDR3 region has 12 residues. Germline assignment: CDR1 GTSNPN and CDR2 SVGIG (reference sequence). CDR3 amino acids: CAWGGSGNTIYF. CDR3 nucleotide sequence: TGTGCCTGGGGAGGCTCTGGAAACACCATATATTTT.

V usage is TRBV30 and J usage is TRBJ1-5, with TRBD1 identical over 8 bases. V trimming: 3 bases; J trimming: 1 base; junction bases outside the gene matches: 5. The CDR3 is made up of 15 amino acids. Per germline, CDR1 GTSNPN and CDR2 SVGIG (reference sequence). The CDR3 nucleotides are TGTGCCTGGAGGATGACAGGGGCCAGCAATCAGCCCCAGCATTTT. Its translation is CAWRMTGASNQPQHF.

The CDR3 DNA sequence: TGTGCCAGCTCACAAATTACCGCGCCTACCCCATACACCTTC. This translates into CASSQITAPTPYTF. The chain employs TRBV18 and TRBJ1-2, with unresolved D. Germline V lookup: CDR1 KGHSH, CDR2 LQKENI. Deletions cut 4 bases from V and 11 bases from J, with 20 bases between. The CDR3 spans 14 residues.

V gene TRBV2 combines with J gene TRBJ2-3, with a tentative D call TRBD2 (6 bases). The CDR3 has 13 amino acids. V was shortened by 7 bases and J by 2 bases, with 10 bases between the two germline ends. Per the germline V gene, CDR1 is SNHLY and CDR2 is FYNNEI. CDR3 DNA sequence: TGTGCCAGCATGCGGGAAGCCACAGATACGCAGTATTTT. Its translation is CASMREATDTQYF.

The chain couples TRBV11-2 to TRBJ2-1; D gene ambiguous. The CDR3 has 14 amino acids. The germline gives CDR1 SGHAT, CDR2 FQNNGV. V lost 1 base and J 10 bases, leaving 14 bases between the germline ends. In DNA form, the CDR3 reads TGTGCCAGCAGCTTAGTCCTGACTCCGTCGGAGCAGTTCTTC. Translating it yields CASSLVLTPSEQFF.

The rearrangement links TRBV3-1 (or the pseudogene TRBV3-2) to TRBJ1-2; no definite D call. The CDR3 runs 13 residues. V was clipped by 1 base and J by 4 bases, with 7 bases between them. Germline CDR1 and CDR2: LGHDT and YNNKEL (reference sequence). The CDR3 loop reads CASSQGILYGYTF. CDR3 DNA sequence: TGTGCCAGCAGCCAAGGCATACTCTATGGCTACACCTTC.

The chain combines TRBV28 with TRBJ2-2, with a weak D call TRBD1 (6 bases). The CDR3 has 16 residues. Germline CDR1 MDHEN, CDR2 SYDVKM. Trimming cost V 2 bases and J 7 bases, with 17 bases left between them. CDR3 amino acids: CASSLRGSGNNGELFF. DNA of the CDR3: TGTGCCAGCAGTTTAAGGGGGTCGGGGAATAACGGGGAGCTGTTTTTT.

The chain links TRBV18 to TRBJ1-1; weak D call: TRBD1 (5 bases). The CDR3 is 13 residues long. The V and J ends lost 6 bases and 0 bases respectively, with 8 bases between them. The germline CDR1 and CDR2 sequences are KGHSH and LQKENI. In DNA, the CDR3 is TGTGCCAGCTCCCAGGGAGTGAACACTGAAGCTTTCTTT. Translating gives CASSQGVNTEAFF.

This chain links TRBV28 with TRBJ1-2; unclear D gene. CDR1 is MDHEN, CDR2 SYDVKM, per germline. CDR3 length: 13 amino acids. Trimming removed 5 bases at V and 11 bases at J, with 18 bases between. The CDR3 DNA reads TGTGCCAGCAGTACCCGTAGGAACCCCCGGTACACCTTC. Encoded protein: CASSTRRNPRYTF.

The chain has TRBV12-5 and TRBJ1-1; 10 positions match TRBD1. The germline V gene has CDR1 LGHNT and CDR2 FRNRAP. This CDR3 region has 13 residues. V trimming: 9 bases; J trimming: 6 bases; junction bases outside the gene matches: 7. The CDR3 nucleotides are TGTGCTAGCACGACAGGGGGCGGATCTGAAGCTTTCTTT. Protein product: CASTTGGGSEAFF.

The CDR3 protein is CASSVATGTVYGYTF. The CDR3 nucleotides read TGTGCCAGCAGCGTAGCTACGGGGACAGTCTATGGCTACACCTTC. This chain connects TRBV9 to TRBJ1-2; 7 nucleotides align to TRBD1. J gave up 4 bases and V 0 bases, and 6 bases lay outside the gene matches. Germline lookup yields CDR1 SGDLS and CDR2 YYNGEE. This CDR3 has 15 amino acids.

CDR3 amino acids: CASSQSHPGPMNTEAFF. DNA of the CDR3: TGTGCCAGCAGCCAGTCCCACCCAGGGCCCATGAACACTGAAGCTTTCTTT. J is TRBJ1-1 and V is TRBV16; possibly TRBD1 for D (5 bases). CDR3 length: 17 amino acids. Trimming left V 3 bases short and J 0 bases short, with 17 bases between. Germline values: CDR1 KGHSY, CDR2 FQNENV.

The rearrangement joins TRBV19 to TRBJ1-6, with a weak D call TRBD1 (5 bases). The V and J ends lost 3 bases and 3 bases respectively, with 9 bases between them. This CDR3 is 15 amino acids long. Germline loops: CDR1 LNHDA, CDR2 SQIVND (reference sequence). The CDR3 DNA is TGTGCCAGTAGTATGGGGCAGATCTATAATTCACCCCTCCACTTT. This codes for CASSMGQIYNSPLHF. Filled out from reference TRBV19 and TRBJ1-6, the complete variable domain reads DGGITQSPKYLFRKEGQNVTLSCEQNLNHDAMYWYRQDPGQGLRLIYYSQIVNDFQKGDIAEGYSVSREKKESFPLTVTSAQKNPTAFYLCASSMGQIYNSPLHFGNGTRLTVT.

The rearrangement links TRBV30 to TRBJ1-6; 8 bases agree with TRBD1. CDR3 size: 14 residues. CDR1 and CDR2 from the germline V gene are GTSNPN and SVGIG (reference sequence). Trimming removed 5 bases from V and 6 bases from J; junction bases left unmatched: 6. CDR3 region: CAWVDRAANSPLHF. Written as DNA, the CDR3 is TGTGCCTGGGTGGACAGGGCGGCTAATTCACCCCTCCACTTT. The variable domain in full, with the rest retrieved from reference TRBV30 and TRBJ1-6, is SQTIHQWPATLVQPVGSPLSLECTVEGTSNPNLYWYRQAAGRGLQLLFYSVGIGQISSEVPQNLSASRPQDRQFILSSKKLLLSDSGFYLCAWVDRAANSPLHFGNGTRLTVT.

As to this clone: This sample also contains other DNA sequences that code for the same CDR3. The genes are TRBV18 and TRBJ1-1, with D unclear. Germline V gene data show CDR1 as KGHSH and CDR2 as LQKENI. Trimming shortened V by 2 bases and J by 0 bases, and 7 bases separated the two germline ends. CDR3 length equals 14 residues. CDR3 DNA: TGTGCCAGCTCACCAACAGCCCTGAACACTGAAGCTTTCTTT. The encoded protein is CASSPTALNTEAFF.

The rearrangement joins TRBV4-1 to TRBJ1-1; 7 bases map to TRBD1. The CDR3 consists of 16 residues. CDR1 is MGHRA and CDR2 is YSYEKL in the germline V gene. Trimming at V came to 3 bases and at J to 4 bases, leaving 11 bases not matched to a gene. CDR3 sequence reads: CASSHMDRIEVTEAFF. The CDR3 nucleotides are TGCGCCAGCAGCCACATGGACAGGATTGAAGTCACTGAAGCTTTCTTT.

As for this clone: A read error may account for a junction end that differs from germline. CDR3 region: CASSLAMGTLYEQYF. CDR3 sequence (DNA): TGTGCCAGCAGCCTAGCTATGGGGACTTTGTACGAGCAGTACTTC. The chain uses TRBV7-9 and TRBJ2-7, with D possibly matching TRBD2 (6 bases). Germline V gene data show CDR1 as SEHNR and CDR2 as FQNEAQ (reference sequence). This CDR3 has 15 amino acids.

The chain couples TRBV28 to TRBJ1-5, with D tentatively TRBD1 (6 bases). The germline CDR1 and CDR2 sequences are MDHEN and SYDVKM. The CDR3 sequence is 15 residues long. The V end was cut by 6 bases, the J end by 4 bases, with 16 bases between. The CDR3 region is CASSFPQGQNQPQHF. DNA for the CDR3: TGTGCCAGCAGCTTCCCGCAAGGACAGAATCAGCCCCAGCATTTT.

The chain carries TRBV27 and TRBJ2-3; a possible D gene is TRBD2 (5 bases). CDR1 and CDR2 (germline): MNHEY, SMNVEV (reference sequence). V lost 2 bases to trimming and J lost 8 bases, with 8 bases between them. The CDR3 totals 12 residues. CDR3 DNA: TGTGCCAGCAGTTTAGACGGAGGTACGCAGTATTTT. Protein product: CASSLDGGTQYF.

The rearrangement joins TRBV28 to TRBJ1-4, with 9 bases aligning to TRBD1. This CDR3 is 18 amino acids long. Germline CDR1 is MDHEN and CDR2 is SYDVKM. Trimming at V came to 5 bases and at J to 0 bases, leaving 10 bases not matched to a gene. CDR3 region: CASSRRRGQGATNEKLFF. CDR3 in DNA: TGTGCCAGCAGTCGCCGTAGGGGACAGGGCGCAACTAATGAAAAACTGTTTTTT.

V usage is TRBV19 and J usage is TRBJ1-4; D may be TRBD1 (5 bases). V was clipped by 7 bases and J by 8 bases, with 20 bases between them. Germline CDR1 and CDR2: LNHDA and SQIVND (reference sequence). The CDR3 has 15 amino acids. This CDR3 reads CASNPSGPQREKLFF. CDR3 in DNA: TGTGCCAGTAACCCTTCGGGACCGCAAAGAGAAAAACTGTTTTTT.

V gene TRBV29-1 combines with J gene TRBJ2-7; D may correspond to TRBD1 or TRBD2 (6 bases each). Germline CDR1 is SQVTM and CDR2 is ANQGSEA. There are 16 residues in the CDR3. Trimming stripped 2 bases from V and 2 bases from J, with 19 bases between. The DNA of the CDR3 is TGCAGCGTTGAACTCTCCTTGGAGGGGGATCCCTACGAGCAGTACTTC. This translates into CSVELSLEGDPYEQYF.

The CDR3, as DNA: TGTGCTACTTCGGACGGGCGTGAGCAGTTCTTC. Amino acid sequence: CATSDGREQFF. The V and J genes are TRBV7-3 and TRBJ2-1; no reliable D call. The germline CDR1 and CDR2 sequences are SGHTA and FQGTGA. The length of the CDR3 is 11 residues.

V is TRBV5-6 and J is TRBJ1-2; 9 bases are a match to TRBD1. The CDR3 length is 17 residues. V dropped 3 bases and J dropped 2; count of bases not matched to a gene: 11. CDR1 and CDR2 (germline): SGHDT, YYEEEE. The CDR3 DNA reads TGTGCCAGCAGCTGGAGCCCCTCAACAGGGGGCAACTATGGCTACACCTTC. Protein: CASSWSPSTGGNYGYTF.

This clone appeared a few times. This sequence joins TRBV5-8 and TRBJ1-5, with 8 bases that match TRBD1. Germline CDR1 reads SGHTS; CDR2 reads YDEGEE. J was trimmed by 5 bases and V by 5 bases; bases with no gene match: 12. The CDR3 spans 16 residues. The CDR3 is CASRRGQGPEHQPQHF. The DNA for the CDR3 is TGTGCCAGCAGACGTGGACAGGGTCCAGAGCATCAGCCCCAGCATTTT.

The rearrangement uses TRBV21-1 and TRBJ2-5; whether TRBD1, the table's D call, matches the DNA was not checked. TRBV21-1 is annotated as a pseudogene. The CDR3 is made up of 14 amino acids. The CDR3 loop reads CASSSWARPEPQYF. The CDR3 bases are TGTGCCAGCAGCTCGTGGGCACGGCCAGAGCCCCAGTACTTC.

V gene TRBV6-5 combines with J gene TRBJ1-1; D not resolved. Trimming pared 6 bases from V and 9 bases from J, leaving 17 bases between. This CDR3 contains 13 residues. The V gene's germline CDR1 is MNHEY and CDR2 SVGAGI. In nucleotides, the CDR3 is TGTGCCAGCAGCCAAGGGTCCTCCCCAAAAGCTTTCTTT. This sequence encodes CASSQGSSPKAFF.